This is a list of T cell receptor beta chains from one sample in a study of CD8 T cells in ankylosing spondylitis. TCRdb re-called the 5' RACE reads through MiXCR, storing one row per CDR3 protein. Altogether more than 150,000 distinct CDR3 sequences are present, 10% to 15% being singletons, with the ten largest covering approximately 15%. Input material: blood, either unsorted or a sorted T cell fraction (not recorded which). The receptors were sampled from a male donor with ankylosing spondylitis or in good health (not recorded which). Each CDR3 is given with its conserved first and last residue. A D gene is named only where the DNA matches it firmly. The size of a clone is reported for some rows only, either as once, few or many, or as a class for expanded clones.

CDR3aa: CAWSTGTGSSEQYF
CDR3nt: TGTGCCTGGAGTACCGGGACAGGGTCGAGCGAGCAGTACTTC
abundance: NA
j_gene: TRBJ2-7
d_gene: TRBD1
v_gene: TRBV30

CDR3aa: CASSLELAGYEQYF
CDR3nt: TGTGCCAGCAGCTTAGAACTAGCAGGCTACGAGCAGTACTTC
abundance: few
j_gene: TRBJ2-7
d_gene: NA
v_gene: TRBV7-6

CDR3aa: CSAFSGRTLLEQYF
CDR3nt: TGCAGTGCTTTTAGCGGGAGGACTTTACTCGAGCAGTACTTC
abundance: NA
j_gene: TRBJ2-7
d_gene: TRBD2
v_gene: TRBV20-1

CDR3aa: CASSPGLAAGDYGYTF
CDR3nt: TGCGCCAGCAGCCCGGGATTGGCGGCCGGGGACTATGGCTACACCTTC
abundance: many
j_gene: TRBJ1-2
d_gene: NA
v_gene: TRBV4-1

CDR3aa: CASSRRTGNYEGYTF
CDR3nt: TGTGCCAGCAGTCGTCGGACAGGGAACTATGAGGGCTACACCTTC
abundance: NA
j_gene: TRBJ1-2
d_gene: TRBD1
v_gene: TRBV27

CDR3aa: CSAGPSGLYNEQFF
CDR3nt: TGCAGTGCTGGGCCGAGCGGGTTGTACAATGAGCAGTTCTTC
abundance: few
j_gene: TRBJ2-1
d_gene: NA
v_gene: TRBV20-1

CDR3aa: CASSQEITSLGSTDTQYF
CDR3nt: TGCGCCAGCAGCCAAGAGATTACTAGTTTAGGGAGCACAGATACGCAGTATTTT
abundance: few
j_gene: TRBJ2-3
d_gene: NA
v_gene: TRBV4-1

CDR3aa: CAWSVELGTGLEIDYEQYF
CDR3nt: TGTGCCTGGAGTGTAGAGCTCGGGACAGGGTTGGAAATAGACTACGAGCAGTACTTC
abundance: NA
j_gene: TRBJ2-7
d_gene: TRBD1
v_gene: TRBV30

CDR3aa: CASSSLLRTSGGTEAFF
CDR3nt: TGTGCCAGCAGCTCCCTTCTGCGTACGTCAGGAGGGACTGAAGCTTTCTTT
abundance: NA
j_gene: TRBJ1-1
d_gene: NA
v_gene: TRBV7-9

CDR3aa: CASSVEASANSYEQYF
CDR3nt: TGTGCCAGCAGCGTAGAGGCTAGCGCGAACTCCTACGAGCAGTACTTC
abundance: few
j_gene: TRBJ2-7
d_gene: NA
v_gene: TRBV9

CDR3aa: CASSLRGTDSPTSGSHEQYF
CDR3nt: TGTGCCAGCAGCTTGAGGGGGACAGATTCGCCGACTAGCGGGAGCCACGAGCAGTACTTC
abundance: NA
j_gene: TRBJ2-7
d_gene: TRBD2
v_gene: TRBV5-4

CDR3aa: CSVEVPGAGAFF
CDR3nt: TGCAGCGTTGAAGTTCCTGGGGCGGGAGCTTTCTTT
abundance: many
j_gene: TRBJ1-1
d_gene: NA
v_gene: TRBV29-1

CDR3aa: CSALGLAHYEQYF
CDR3nt: TGCAGTGCCCTGGGACTAGCGCATTACGAGCAGTACTTC
abundance: NA
j_gene: TRBJ2-7
d_gene: TRBD2
v_gene: TRBV20-1

CDR3aa: CASSFGPYNEQFF
CDR3nt: TGTGCCAGCAGCTTCGGACCCTACAATGAGCAGTTCTTC
abundance: NA
j_gene: TRBJ2-1
d_gene: NA
v_gene: TRBV5-4

CDR3aa: CASSVQWGSYEQYF
CDR3nt: TGTGCCAGTAGTGTCCAGTGGGGGTCTTACGAGCAGTACTTC
abundance: NA
j_gene: TRBJ2-7
d_gene: NA
v_gene: TRBV19

CDR3aa: CASKGMSTEAFF
CDR3nt: TGTGCCAGCAAAGGGATGAGCACTGAAGCTTTCTTT
abundance: NA
j_gene: TRBJ1-1
d_gene: NA
v_gene: TRBV6-1

CDR3aa: CASSQWTDQETQYF
CDR3nt: TGTGCCAGCAGCCAATGGACGGACCAAGAGACCCAGTACTTC
abundance: NA
j_gene: TRBJ2-5
d_gene: NA
v_gene: TRBV11-2

CDR3aa: CASSEGYERFF
CDR3nt: TGTGCCAGCAGTGAGGGGTATGAGCGGTTCTTC
abundance: NA
j_gene: TRBJ2-1
d_gene: NA
v_gene: TRBV2

CDR3aa: CASSSPGLAGLNEQFF
CDR3nt: TGTGCCAGCAGTTCTCCGGGACTAGCGGGTCTGAATGAGCAGTTCTTC
abundance: NA
j_gene: TRBJ2-1
d_gene: TRBD2
v_gene: TRBV28

CDR3aa: CASRAFRTDTQYF
CDR3nt: TGTGCCAGCAGAGCTTTTCGCACAGATACGCAGTATTTT
abundance: NA
j_gene: TRBJ2-3
d_gene: NA
v_gene: TRBV12-3/TRBV12-4

CDR3aa: CASSGEAGAYEQFF
CDR3nt: TGTGCCAGCAGCGGGGAAGCGGGAGCCTATGAGCAGTTCTTC
abundance: few
j_gene: TRBJ2-1
d_gene: TRBD2
v_gene: TRBV5-6

CDR3aa: CASSSVSGRVGDEQFF
CDR3nt: TGTGCCAGCAGTTCCGTCAGCGGGAGGGTGGGGGATGAGCAGTTCTTC
abundance: NA
j_gene: TRBJ2-1
d_gene: TRBD2
v_gene: TRBV12-3/TRBV12-4

CDR3aa: CASGASGGISNQPQHF
CDR3nt: TGTGCTAGTGGTGCGTCCGGGGGGATTAGCAATCAGCCCCAGCATTTT
abundance: NA
j_gene: TRBJ1-5
d_gene: NA
v_gene: TRBV12-5

CDR3aa: CASSFALRTGLSSPLHF
CDR3nt: TGTGCCAGCAGCTTTGCCCTCCGGACAGGGTTAAGCTCACCCCTCCACTTT
abundance: NA
j_gene: TRBJ1-6
d_gene: TRBD1
v_gene: TRBV7-2

CDR3aa: CASNKGLRDEQFF
CDR3nt: TGTGCCAGCAATAAGGGGTTAAGGGATGAGCAGTTCTTC
abundance: few
j_gene: TRBJ2-1
d_gene: NA
v_gene: TRBV6-1

CDR3aa: CASSEQGQAEQYF
CDR3nt: TGTGCCAGCAGCGAACAGGGGCAGGCCGAGCAGTACTTC
abundance: few
j_gene: TRBJ2-7
d_gene: TRBD1
v_gene: TRBV25-1

CDR3aa: CAWGFQSSYNEQFF
CDR3nt: TGTGCCTGGGGTTTCCAGAGCTCCTACAATGAGCAGTTCTTC
abundance: NA
j_gene: TRBJ2-1
d_gene: NA
v_gene: TRBV30

CDR3aa: CASSDLSTGELFF
CDR3nt: TGTGCCAGCAGTGACTTAAGCACCGGGGAGCTGTTTTTT
abundance: few
j_gene: TRBJ2-2
d_gene: NA
v_gene: TRBV6-4

CDR3aa: CASSSDRRNYGYTF
CDR3nt: TGTGCCAGCAGTTCCGACAGGCGAAACTATGGCTACACCTTC
abundance: few
j_gene: TRBJ1-2
d_gene: NA
v_gene: TRBV27

CDR3aa: CASSLSGTANTEAFF
CDR3nt: TGCGCCAGCAGCTTATCCGGGACAGCGAACACTGAAGCTTTCTTT
abundance: many
j_gene: TRBJ1-1
d_gene: TRBD1
v_gene: TRBV4-1

CDR3aa: CASSPYRNDRALVYEQYF
CDR3nt: TGCGCCAGCAGCCCCTACCGTAATGACAGGGCCTTAGTCTACGAGCAGTACTTC
abundance: NA
j_gene: TRBJ2-7
d_gene: TRBD1
v_gene: TRBV5-1

CDR3aa: CASGDTTKDTQYF
CDR3nt: TGTGCCAGCGGGGACACCACCAAAGATACGCAGTATTTT
abundance: NA
j_gene: TRBJ2-3
d_gene: NA
v_gene: TRBV7-9

CDR3aa: CASNLAGGPYEQYF
CDR3nt: TGTGCCAGTAACTTGGCAGGGGGCCCCTACGAGCAGTACTTC
abundance: NA
j_gene: TRBJ2-7
d_gene: TRBD1
v_gene: TRBV5-6

CDR3aa: CASSEGSSGGDEQYF
CDR3nt: TGTGCCAGCAGTGAAGGAAGTAGCGGAGGGGACGAGCAGTACTTC
abundance: few
j_gene: TRBJ2-7
d_gene: NA
v_gene: TRBV6-1

CDR3aa: CAISESGALHEQYF
CDR3nt: TGTGCCATCAGTGAGTCGGGAGCGCTCCACGAGCAGTACTTC
abundance: NA
j_gene: TRBJ2-7
d_gene: NA
v_gene: TRBV10-3

CDR3aa: CASSYSGQGVQPQHF
CDR3nt: TGTGCCAGCAGCTATTCGGGACAGGGCGTCCAGCCCCAGCATTTT
abundance: few
j_gene: TRBJ1-5
d_gene: TRBD1
v_gene: TRBV3-1

CDR3aa: CASSFNGGGQFF
CDR3nt: TGTGCCAGCAGCTTCAACGGAGGAGGGCAGTTCTTC
abundance: NA
j_gene: TRBJ2-1
d_gene: NA
v_gene: TRBV11-3

CDR3aa: CASSRQGVGETQYF
CDR3nt: TGTGCCAGCAGTCGACAGGGAGTGGGAGAGACCCAGTACTTC
abundance: NA
j_gene: TRBJ2-5
d_gene: TRBD1
v_gene: TRBV12-3/TRBV12-4

CDR3aa: CASSYSGDPGELFF
CDR3nt: TGTGCCAGCAGTTACTCCGGGGACCCCGGGGAGCTGTTTTTT
abundance: NA
j_gene: TRBJ2-2
d_gene: NA
v_gene: TRBV6-5

CDR3aa: CASSQVKGSWEQYF
CDR3nt: TGCGCCAGCAGCCAAGTAAAGGGGTCTTGGGAGCAGTACTTC
abundance: few
j_gene: TRBJ2-7
d_gene: NA
v_gene: TRBV4-1

CDR3aa: CASGEGEAFF
CDR3nt: TGCGCCAGCGGAGAGGGTGAAGCTTTCTTT
abundance: few
j_gene: TRBJ1-1
d_gene: NA
v_gene: TRBV10-2

CDR3aa: CASSASGNTEAFF
CDR3nt: TGTGCCAGCAGTGCCTCCGGGAACACTGAAGCTTTCTTT
abundance: few
j_gene: TRBJ1-1
d_gene: NA
v_gene: TRBV6-4

CDR3aa: CSVEEASYEQYF
CDR3nt: TGCAGTGTGGAAGAGGCCTCCTACGAGCAGTACTTC
abundance: few
j_gene: TRBJ2-7
d_gene: NA
v_gene: TRBV20-1

CDR3aa: CASSFTSGSSDTQYF
CDR3nt: TGTGCCAGCAGCTTTACTAGCGGGAGTTCAGATACGCAGTATTTT
abundance: NA
j_gene: TRBJ2-3
d_gene: TRBD2
v_gene: TRBV6-5

CDR3aa: CASSSRAETAFMCGYTF
CDR3nt: TGTGCCAGCAGCTCCCGCGCCGAGACAGCTTTTATGTGTGGCTACACCTTC
abundance: few
j_gene: TRBJ1-2
d_gene: NA
v_gene: TRBV5-8

CDR3aa: CASSQGFRRREPRGTGELFF
CDR3nt: TGCGCCAGCAGCCAAGGGTTCCGTAGGCGGGAGCCCCGGGGCACCGGGGAGCTGTTTTTT
abundance: NA
j_gene: TRBJ2-2
d_gene: TRBD2
v_gene: TRBV4-1

CDR3aa: CASGTADTQYF
CDR3nt: TGTGCCAGCGGGACAGCAGATACGCAGTATTTT
abundance: few
j_gene: TRBJ2-3
d_gene: TRBD1
v_gene: TRBV9

CDR3aa: CASSLAPAGGTSDTQYF
CDR3nt: TGTGCCAGCAGCTTAGCCCCAGCGGGGGGGACATCAGATACGCAGTATTTT
abundance: NA
j_gene: TRBJ2-3
d_gene: TRBD2
v_gene: TRBV13

CDR3aa: CSVWDGNTEAFF
CDR3nt: TGCAGCGTCTGGGACGGGAACACTGAAGCTTTCTTT
abundance: NA
j_gene: TRBJ1-1
d_gene: NA
v_gene: TRBV29-1

CDR3aa: CASSRRLAGGTSYNEQFF
CDR3nt: TGTGCCAGCAGTCGCAGACTAGCGGGGGGTACCTCCTACAATGAGCAGTTCTTC
abundance: NA
j_gene: TRBJ2-1
d_gene: TRBD2
v_gene: TRBV2

CDR3aa: CASRTPTDRGPDYNEQFF
CDR3nt: TGTGCCAGCAGAACCCCCACGGACAGGGGGCCCGACTACAATGAGCAGTTCTTC
abundance: NA
j_gene: TRBJ2-1
d_gene: TRBD1
v_gene: TRBV12-3/TRBV12-4